This T cell receptor beta chain was sequenced for a study of B cell selection in AIRE deficiency. The assay was immunoSEQ multiplex PCR, and TCRdb's table has in-frame clones only and misses some. The data contain fewer than 30,000 clones, roughly 96% of them singletons. CDR3 size: 14 residues. Trimming removed 0 bases from V and 4 bases from J, with 10 bases in between. The germline V gene encodes CDR1 SGHRS and CDR2 YFSETQ. Conventional CD4 T cells were sorted as CD4+CD127+ cells. Remarks on this clone: The antigen is unknown.

Study observations and caveats: Only approximately 10% of 3,500 to 4,500 shared Treg sequences were patient-specific; 31.6% healthy-specific. With only TCRbeta sequenced, 35% to 45% of shared healthy Treg sequences overlapped Tconv.

The rearrangement uses TRBV5-1 and TRBJ1-1, with a tentative D call TRBD1 (6 bases). The sequence was obtained from a human donor with AIRE deficiency. Sequencing was done on a sample of conventional CD4+ T cells sorted from PBMCs. The CDR3 here is CASSLDRVGTEAFF. In DNA, the CDR3 is TGCGCCAGCAGCTTGGACAGGGTCGGCACTGAAGCTTTCTTT.